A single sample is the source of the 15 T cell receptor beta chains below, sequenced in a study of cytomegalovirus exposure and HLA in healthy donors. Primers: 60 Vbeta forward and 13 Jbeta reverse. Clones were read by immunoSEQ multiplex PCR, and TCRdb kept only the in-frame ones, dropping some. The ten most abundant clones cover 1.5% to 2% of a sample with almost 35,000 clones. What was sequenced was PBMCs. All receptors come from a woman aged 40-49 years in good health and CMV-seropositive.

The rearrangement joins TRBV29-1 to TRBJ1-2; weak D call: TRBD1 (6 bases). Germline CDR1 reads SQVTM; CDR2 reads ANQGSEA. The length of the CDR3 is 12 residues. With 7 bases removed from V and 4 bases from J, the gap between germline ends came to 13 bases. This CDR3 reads CSAKQGAYGYTF. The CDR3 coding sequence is TGCAGCGCCAAACAGGGAGCCTATGGCTACACCTTC.

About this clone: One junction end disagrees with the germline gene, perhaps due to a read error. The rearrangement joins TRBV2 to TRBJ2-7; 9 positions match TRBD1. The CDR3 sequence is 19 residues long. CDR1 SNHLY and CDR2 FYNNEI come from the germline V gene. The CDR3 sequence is CASRERRDRVKVNSLRGHF. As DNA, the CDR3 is TGTGCCAGCAGGGAACGGCGGGACAGGGTGAAGGTTAACTCCCTACGGGGACACTTC.

The CDR3 coding sequence is TGTGCCAGCAGCTTAGGGACGCTAGCGGGGAACACCGGGGAGCTGTTTTTT. Protein sequence: CASSLGTLAGNTGELFF. The chain links TRBV7-2 to TRBJ2-2, with 8 bases lining up with TRBD2. Looked up from germline, CDR1 is SGHTA and CDR2 is FQGNSA. The length of the CDR3 is 17 residues. With V trimmed by 1 base and J by 1 base, 5 bases remained unmatched.

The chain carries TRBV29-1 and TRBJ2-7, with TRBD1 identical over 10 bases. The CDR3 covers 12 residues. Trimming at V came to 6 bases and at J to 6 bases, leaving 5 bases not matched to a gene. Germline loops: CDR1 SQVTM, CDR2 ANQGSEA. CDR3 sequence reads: CSVRRTGGEQYF. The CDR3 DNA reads TGCAGCGTACGGAGGACAGGGGGCGAGCAGTACTTC.

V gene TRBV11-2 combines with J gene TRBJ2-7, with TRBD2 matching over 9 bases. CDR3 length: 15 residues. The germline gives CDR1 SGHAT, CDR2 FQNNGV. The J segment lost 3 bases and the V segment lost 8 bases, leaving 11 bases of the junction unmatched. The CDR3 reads CASRDGSSGGYEQYF. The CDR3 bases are TGTGCCAGCCGAGACGGCAGTAGCGGGGGCTACGAGCAGTACTTC.

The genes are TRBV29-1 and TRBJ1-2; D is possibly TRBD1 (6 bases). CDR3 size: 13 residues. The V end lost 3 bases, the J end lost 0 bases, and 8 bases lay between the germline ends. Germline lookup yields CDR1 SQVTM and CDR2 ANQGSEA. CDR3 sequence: CSVEDRTNYGYTF. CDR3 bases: TGCAGCGTTGAGGACAGAACTAACTATGGCTACACCTTC.

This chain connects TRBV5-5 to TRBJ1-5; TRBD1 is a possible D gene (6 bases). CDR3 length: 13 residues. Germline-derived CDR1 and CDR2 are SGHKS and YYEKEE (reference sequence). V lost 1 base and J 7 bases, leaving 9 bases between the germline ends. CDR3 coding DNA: TGTGCCAGCAGCTTGTACAGGGACCAGCCCCAGCATTTT. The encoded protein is CASSLYRDQPQHF. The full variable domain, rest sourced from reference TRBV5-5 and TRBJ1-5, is DAGVTQSPTHLIKTRGQQVTLRCSPISGHKSVSWYQQVLGQGPQFIFQYYEKEERGRGNFPDRFSARQFPNYSSELNVNALLLGDSALYLCASSLYRDQPQHFGDGTRLSIL.

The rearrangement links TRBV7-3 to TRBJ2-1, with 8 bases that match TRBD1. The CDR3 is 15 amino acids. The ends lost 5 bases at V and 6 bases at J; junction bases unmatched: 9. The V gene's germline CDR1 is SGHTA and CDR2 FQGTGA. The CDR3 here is CASSLGQGQSNEQFF. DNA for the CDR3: TGTGCCAGCAGCCTCGGACAGGGACAATCCAATGAGCAGTTCTTC. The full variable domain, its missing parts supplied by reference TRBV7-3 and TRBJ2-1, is GAGVSQTPSNKVTEKGKYVELRCDPISGHTALYWYRQSLGQGPEFLIYFQGTGAADDSGLPNDRFFAVRPEGSVSTLKIQRTERGDSAVYLCASSLGQGQSNEQFFGPGTRLTVL.

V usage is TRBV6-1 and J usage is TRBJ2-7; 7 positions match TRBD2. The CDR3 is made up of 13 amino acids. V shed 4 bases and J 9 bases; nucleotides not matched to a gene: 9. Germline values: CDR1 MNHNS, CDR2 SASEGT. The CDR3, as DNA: TGTGCCAGCAGTGCGGCGGGGGAATCGGTGCAGTACTTC. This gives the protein CASSAAGESVQYF.

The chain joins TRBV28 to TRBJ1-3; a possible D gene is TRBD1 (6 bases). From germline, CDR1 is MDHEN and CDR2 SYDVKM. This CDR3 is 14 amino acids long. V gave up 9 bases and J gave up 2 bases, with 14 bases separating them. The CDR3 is CASRQAPPGNTIYF. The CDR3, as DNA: TGTGCCAGTAGACAGGCGCCCCCTGGAAACACCATATATTTT.

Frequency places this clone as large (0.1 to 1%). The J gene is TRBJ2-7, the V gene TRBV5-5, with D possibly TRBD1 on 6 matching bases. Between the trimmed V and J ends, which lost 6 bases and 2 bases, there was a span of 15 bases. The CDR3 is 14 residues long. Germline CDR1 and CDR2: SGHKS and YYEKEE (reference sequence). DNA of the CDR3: TGTGCCAGCACCCTGGACGGGACAACCTACGAGCAGTACTTC. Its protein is CASTLDGTTYEQYF.

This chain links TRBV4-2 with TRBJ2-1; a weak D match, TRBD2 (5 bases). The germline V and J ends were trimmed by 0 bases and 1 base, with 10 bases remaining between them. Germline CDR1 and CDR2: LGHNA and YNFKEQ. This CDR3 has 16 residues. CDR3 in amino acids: CASSQDRAVSYNEQFF. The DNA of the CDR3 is TGTGCCAGCAGCCAAGACCGAGCGGTTTCCTACAATGAGCAGTTCTTC.

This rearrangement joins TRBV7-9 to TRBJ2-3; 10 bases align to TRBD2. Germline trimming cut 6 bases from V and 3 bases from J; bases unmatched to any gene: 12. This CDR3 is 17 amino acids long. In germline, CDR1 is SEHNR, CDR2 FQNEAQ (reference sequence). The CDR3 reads CASREEASGSGTDTQYF. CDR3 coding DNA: TGTGCCAGCAGGGAAGAGGCTAGCGGGAGCGGAACAGATACGCAGTATTTT.

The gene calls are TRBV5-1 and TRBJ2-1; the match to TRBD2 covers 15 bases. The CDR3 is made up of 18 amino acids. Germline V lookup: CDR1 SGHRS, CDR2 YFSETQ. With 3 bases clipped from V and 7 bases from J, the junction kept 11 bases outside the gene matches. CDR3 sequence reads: CASSSWTSGGVTVNEQFF. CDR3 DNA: TGCGCCAGCAGCTCTTGGACTAGCGGGGGGGTAACTGTAAATGAGCAGTTCTTC.

CDR3 region: CASSLPRRLAGAGNEQFF. The CDR3 DNA sequence: TGTGCCAGCAGCTTACCCCGTCGTTTGGCGGGAGCTGGCAATGAGCAGTTCTTC. The chain combines TRBV7-8 with TRBJ2-1; 7 bases match TRBD2. This CDR3 comprises 18 residues. With V trimmed by 2 bases and J by 6 bases, 16 bases remained unmatched. Germline V gene sequence: CDR1 SGHVS, CDR2 FQNEAQ.